This note documents a single T cell receptor (beta chain) sequence. Its specificity is not known. Donors were healthy Caucasian individuals from Russia aged about 6 to 90. With a J-beta primer mix and a sample-barcoded 5' primer, a second PCR ran about 6 to 11 cycles. Unique molecular identifiers of 12 random nucleotides labeled each cDNA. TCRdb reprocessed the 5' RACE reads with MiXCR, giving one entry per CDR3 protein. The table records 780,000 or so distinct CDR3 sequences, 56% of them present only once. This entry comes from a study of blood T cells in healthy people across ages. Study findings and constraints: Both higher diversity and more naive CD4+ cells marked long-lived donors when set against aged donors.

In germline, CDR1 is SGDLS, CDR2 YYNGEE. The V gene lost 3 bases and the J gene lost 0 bases, with 6 bases spanning the gap. The CDR3 has 13 amino acids. This TCR was recovered from a man aged 35 to 55 in good health. The chain has TRBV9 and TRBJ1-2; D remains unclear. What was sequenced was blood. The CDR3 DNA reads TGTGCCAGCAGCGGAGATACTAACTATGGCTACACCTTC. Translating it yields CASSGDTNYGYTF.